These 3 T cell receptor beta chains originate from one sample sequenced in a study of cytomegalovirus exposure and HLA in healthy donors. Primers included in the PCR were 60 Vbeta and 13 Jbeta primers. The data were produced by immunoSEQ multiplex PCR, yet TCRdb's version contains in-frame clones alone and is incomplete. This table holds about 81,000 clones, 75% to 85% found once. Sequenced sample: PBMCs. These receptors originate from a middle-aged man in good health and CMV-seropositive.

This chain connects TRBV6-5 to TRBJ2-5; 7 bases are shared with TRBD1. The J segment lost 5 bases and the V segment lost 7 bases, leaving 7 bases of the junction unmatched. The CDR3 spans 13 residues. CDR1 MNHEY and CDR2 SVGAGI come from the germline V gene. The CDR3 nucleotides are TGTGCCAGCAAACCGGGACAGAGGGAGACCCAGTACTTC. Translated, it gives CASKPGQRETQYF.

The genes are TRBV11-2 and TRBJ1-1; D is possibly TRBD1 (5 bases). V was trimmed by 2 bases and J by 10 bases, leaving 20 bases between them. The CDR3 has 15 amino acids. Germline CDR1 is SGHAT and CDR2 is FQNNGV. The CDR3: CASSLSYPLQGSAFF. The CDR3 region has the DNA TGTGCCAGCAGCTTATCATACCCCTTGCAGGGCTCAGCTTTCTTT.

This clone has a single count. V usage is TRBV27 and J usage is TRBJ1-1; weak D call: TRBD1 (6 bases). The CDR3 loop spans 18 amino acids. The germline gives CDR1 MNHEY, CDR2 SMNVEV (reference sequence). Trimming took off 5 bases at V and 5 bases at J, with 27 bases between the two ends. The CDR3 protein is CASSSHIPPSGVRTEAFF. CDR3 bases: TGTGCCAGCAGTAGCCATATCCCGCCTTCAGGGGTGAGGACTGAAGCTTTCTTT.